This is a list of T cell receptor beta chains from one sample in a study of blood T cell repertoires in COVID-19. Data came from immunoSEQ multiplex PCR; TCRdb stores just in-frame clones and leaves some out. The table records around 170,000 clones, 60% to 80% of them present only once. Sequenced: PBMCs or T cells enriched from blood (not recorded which). The origin of the receptors is a man in his 60s who had been exposed to COVID-19. Both conserved end residues are part of each CDR3. Each record gives: CDR3 length, J gene, V gene, D gene, clone size, CDR3 protein, CDR3 DNA. D genes are given only for firm matches. The size entry is marked missing in some rows and otherwise reads once, few, many or a size class.

13,TRBJ1-1,TRBV7-2,.,.,CASSLKQNTEAFF,TGTGCCAGCAGCTTAAAGCAGAACACTGAAGCTTTCTTT
16,TRBJ2-5,TRBV5-1,.,.,CASSLRERGFEETQYF,TGCGCCAGCAGCTTACGAGAGAGGGGGTTTGAGGAGACCCAGTACTTC
17,TRBJ2-1,TRBV7-3,.,.,CASSLISGQGNNNEQFF,TGTGCCAGCAGCTTAATTTCTGGGCAGGGGAATAACAATGAGCAGTTCTTC
12,TRBJ2-1,TRBV7-2,.,.,CASSLVVYEQFF,TGTGCCAGCAGCTTAGTTGTATATGAGCAGTTCTTC
14,TRBJ2-5,TRBV9,.,.,CASSTQGGLATQYF,TGTGCCAGCAGCACCCAGGGGGGCCTAGCGACCCAGTACTTC
16,TRBJ2-7,TRBV27,TRBD2,.,CASSIRGASGSPPQYF,TGTGCCAGCAGTATCCGGGGGGCTAGCGGGAGCCCCCCTCAGTACTTC
11,TRBJ1-1,TRBV6-5,.,.,CASTGNTEAFF,TGTGCCAGCACCGGGAACACTGAAGCTTTCTTT
15,TRBJ1-4,TRBV7-9,TRBD1,.,CASSLAGQGGEKLFF,TGTGCCAGCAGCTTAGCAGGACAGGGAGGTGAAAAACTGTTTTTT
17,TRBJ2-1,TRBV9,TRBD1,.,CASSALSDRGHNNEQFF,TGTGCCAGCAGCGCGCTATCCGACAGGGGGCATAACAATGAGCAGTTCTTC
16,TRBJ1-6,TRBV6-5,.,.,CASSYSPTLVESPLHF,TGTGCCAGCAGTTACTCGCCGACACTTGTGGAATCACCCCTCCACTTT
16,TRBJ2-2,TRBV9,TRBD2,.,CASSVGGTTNTGELFF,TGTGCCAGCAGCGTAGGGGGGACTACGAACACCGGGGAGCTGTTTTTT
13,TRBJ2-7,TRBV6-2/TRBV6-3,.,many,CASSYSDTYEQYF,TGTGCCAGCAGTTACTCGGACACCTACGAGCAGTACTTC
15,TRBJ1-2,TRBV27,.,.,CASSSKPQGSFGYTF,TGTGCCAGCAGTTCCAAGCCCCAGGGGAGCTTTGGCTACACCTTC
15,TRBJ2-7,TRBV5-6,TRBD1,.,CASSLVGQGAGEQYF,TGTGCCAGCAGCTTGGTCGGGCAGGGGGCAGGTGAGCAGTACTTC
16,TRBJ1-5,TRBV7-2,.,.,CASSPSLVNQQGSQHF,TGTGCCAGCAGCCCTAGTCTTGTAAATCAGCAAGGATCTCAGCATTTT
15,TRBJ2-5,TRBV5-6,.,.,CASSLAYGRGEFQYF,TGTGCCAGCAGCTTGGCGTATGGCAGGGGGGAGTTCCAGTACTTC
17,TRBJ2-2,TRBV11-3,.,few,CASSLYPPGTNTGELFF,TGTGCCAGCAGCTTATACCCCCCCGGGACGAACACCGGGGAGCTGTTTTTT
14,TRBJ2-1,TRBV4-1,TRBD1,.,CASSQTGPYNEQFF,TGCGCCAGCAGCCAGACAGGGCCCTACAATGAGCAGTTCTTC
16,TRBJ2-1,TRBV18,.,.,CASSLTDTGSYNEQFF,TGTGCCAGCTCACTTACGGATACGGGCTCCTACAATGAGCAGTTCTTC
14,TRBJ2-7,TRBV10-2,TRBD2,.,CASIDSGSRYEQYF,TGCGCCAGCATAGATAGCGGGAGCCGCTACGAGCAGTACTTC
13,TRBJ1-5,TRBV24-1,.,.,CATSRGFNQPQHF,TGTGCCACCAGTCGAGGATTCAATCAGCCCCAGCATTTT
17,TRBJ2-3,TRBV5-4,TRBD2,.,CASSLEASGRAGDTQYF,TGTGCCAGCAGCTTGGAGGCGAGCGGGAGGGCCGGGGATACGCAGTATTTT
13,TRBJ1-5,TRBV5-4,.,.,CASSLAGGRTQHF,TGTGCCAGCAGCTTGGCCGGGGGGCGGACCCAGCATTTT
15,TRBJ2-6,TRBV4-3,.,once,CASSPTPSGANVLTF,TGCGCCAGCAGCCCTACCCCTAGTGGGGCCAACGTCCTGACTTTC
11,TRBJ1-2,TRBV2,.,.,CASRPDWGYTF,TGTGCCAGCAGACCCGACTGGGGCTACACCTTC
14,TRBJ2-5,TRBV12-5,.,.,CASGTGQPRETQYF,TGTGCTAGTGGGACCGGACAGCCTAGGGAGACCCAGTACTTC
16,TRBJ2-3,TRBV7-3,.,.,CASSLTSRTVSDTQYF,TGTGCCAGCAGCTTAACGTCCAGGACTGTATCAGATACGCAGTATTTT
15,TRBJ1-6,TRBV6-5,TRBD1,many,CASTLRTGYNSPLHF,TGTGCCAGCACCCTCCGGACAGGCTATAATTCACCCCTCCACTTT
15,TRBJ2-5,TRBV19,.,once,CASGGSSAYQETQYF,TGTGCCAGTGGGGGGTCCAGCGCCTACCAAGAGACCCAGTACTTC
16,TRBJ1-1,TRBV6-5,.,.,CASSYSIFGMNTEAFF,TGTGCCAGCAGTTACTCGATATTCGGGATGAACACTGAAGCTTTCTTT
14,TRBJ2-3,TRBV19,.,once,CASSVSGSTDTQYF,TGTGCCAGTAGTGTATCCGGTAGCACAGATACGCAGTATTTT
15,TRBJ2-3,TRBV29-1,.,.,CSVVWGEFSTDTQYF,TGCAGCGTTGTATGGGGGGAGTTCTCCACAGATACGCAGTATTTT
16,TRBJ2-5,TRBV28,TRBD1,once,CASLPSQGQGPQVVYF,TGTGCCAGCCTCCCCAGCCAGGGACAGGGTCCCCAGGTCGTGTACTTC
15,TRBJ2-7,TRBV2,TRBD2,.,CASSWLAGGAYEQYF,TGTGCCAGCAGCTGGCTAGCGGGTGGGGCCTACGAGCAGTACTTC
19,TRBJ2-5,TRBV4-3,TRBD2,once,CASSLHIPGTSGVEETQYF,TGCGCCAGCAGCCTCCACATCCCCGGGACTAGCGGAGTGGAGGAGACCCAGTACTTC
11,TRBJ1-2,TRBV29-1,.,.,CSVRPGYGYTF,TGCAGCGTTCGGCCGGGCTATGGCTACACCTTC
14,TRBJ1-4,TRBV30,TRBD1,.,CAWSRTGAGEKLFF,TGTGCCTGGAGTAGGACAGGGGCAGGGGAAAAACTGTTTTTT
15,TRBJ1-2,TRBV6-1,.,.,CASSETTVRGRGYTF,TGTGCCAGCAGTGAAACCACTGTCCGGGGTCGGGGCTACACCTTC
17,TRBJ2-3,TRBV9,TRBD2,.,CASSVPQGEGRTDTQYF,TGTGCCAGCAGCGTACCCCAAGGGGAGGGGCGCACAGATACGCAGTATTTT
13,TRBJ2-7,TRBV19,.,.,CASSMTGSYEQYF,TGTGCCAGTAGTATGACAGGTTCCTACGAGCAGTACTTC
14,TRBJ1-1,TRBV11-2,.,once,CASTTQRGNTEAFF,TGTGCCAGCACCACACAAAGGGGGAACACTGAAGCTTTCTTT
15,TRBJ1-5,TRBV7-2,.,.,CASSLRTDSNQPQHF,TGTGCCAGCAGCTTACGGACAGATAGCAATCAGCCCCAGCATTTT
15,TRBJ1-1,TRBV7-8,TRBD1,.,CASSLLTGLKTEAFF,TGTGCCAGCAGCTTGCTGACAGGGTTGAAAACTGAAGCTTTCTTT
13,TRBJ1-2,TRBV7-9,TRBD1,.,CASSPGQGYGYTF,TGTGCCAGCAGCCCAGGACAGGGCTATGGCTACACCTTC
12,TRBJ1-3,TRBV12-3/TRBV12-4,.,.,CASGLSGNTIYF,TGTGCCAGCGGCCTCTCTGGAAACACCATATATTTT
15,TRBJ1-5,TRBV19,TRBD1,.,CASSIGQVSNQPQHF,TGTGCCAGTAGTATCGGACAGGTTAGCAATCAGCCCCAGCATTTT
15,TRBJ2-3,TRBV2,.,.,CASSENRTPGDTQYF,TGTGCCAGCAGTGAAAACAGGACCCCCGGAGATACGCAGTATTTT
15,TRBJ2-5,TRBV7-6,TRBD1,.,CASSPTGGLVETQYF,TGTGCCAGCAGTCCTACAGGGGGGTTGGTGGAGACCCAGTACTTC
15,TRBJ2-7,TRBV3-1/TRBV3-2,.,.,CASSQETWTVYEQYF,TGTGCCAGCAGCCAAGAAACGTGGACAGTCTACGAGCAGTACTTC
14,TRBJ2-1,TRBV27,.,.,CASSLDYNYNEQFF,TGTGCCAGCAGTTTGGACTATAACTACAATGAGCAGTTCTTC
15,TRBJ2-3,TRBV7-3,TRBD2,.,CASGWTSGGTDTQYF,TGTGCCAGCGGGTGGACTAGCGGGGGCACAGATACGCAGTATTTT
18,TRBJ1-5,TRBV27,.,.,CASSLRTQGRTSNQPQHF,TGTGCCAGCAGTTTACGCACACAGGGACGAACGAGCAATCAGCCCCAGCATTTT
15,TRBJ2-7,TRBV5-1,TRBD2,once,CASSFLAGGGYEQYF,TGCGCCAGCAGCTTTCTTGCGGGAGGGGGATACGAGCAGTACTTC
15,TRBJ2-7,TRBV30,TRBD2,.,CAWSVISGSTVEQYF,TGTGCCTGGAGTGTTATAAGCGGGAGTACCGTCGAGCAGTACTTC
16,TRBJ2-1,TRBV28,.,.,CASSSPTQSSYNEQFF,TGTGCCAGCAGTTCCCCCACTCAAAGCTCCTACAATGAGCAGTTCTTC
13,TRBJ1-5,TRBV6-5,.,few,CASSGVWDQPQHF,TGTGCCAGTTCAGGGGTATGGGATCAGCCCCAGCATTTT
15,TRBJ2-7,TRBV27,TRBD1,.,CASRATGQGFTEQYF,TGTGCCAGCAGAGCTACGGGACAGGGATTCACCGAGCAGTACTTC